The 21 T cell receptor beta chains presented below share a single source sample, sequenced in a study of blood T cell repertoires in COVID-19. Produced via immunoSEQ multiplex PCR; TCRdb's table is partial and in-frame only. This sample yields tens of thousands of clones, of which about nine tenths are seen a single time; approximately 2.9% belongs to the top ten. Sample: peripheral blood. The origin of the receptors is a woman between 50 and 59 years old with active or convalescent COVID-19.

The rearrangement links TRBV7-2 to TRBJ1-2; tentatively, D is TRBD1 (5 bases). CDR1 is SGHTA and CDR2 is FQGNSA in the germline V gene. This CDR3 region has 13 residues. Trimming shortened V by 5 bases and J by 4 bases, and 11 bases separated the two germline ends. The CDR3: CASSKQVPYGYTF. In nucleotides, the CDR3 is TGTGCCAGCAGCAAACAGGTTCCCTATGGCTACACCTTC.

The rearrangement joins TRBV14 to TRBJ1-2, with D unresolved. CDR1 is SGHDN, CDR2 FVKESK, per germline. This CDR3 spans 14 amino acids. Trimming pared 1 base from V and 3 bases from J, leaving 9 bases between. The CDR3 coding sequence is TGTGCCAGCAGCCAAGGATTCAGGTACTATGGCTACACCTTC. This gives the protein CASSQGFRYYGYTF.

The chain uses TRBV9 and TRBJ2-7, with TRBD1 matching over 7 bases. V shed 0 bases, J shed 2 bases, and the junction held 2 bases outside the gene matches. The CDR3 is 14 residues long. Germline CDR1 reads SGDLS; CDR2 reads YYNGEE. The CDR3 nucleotides are TGTGCCAGCAGCGTAGGGACAGGAGCCTACGAGCAGTACTTC. Amino acid sequence: CASSVGTGAYEQYF.

The chain combines TRBV30 with TRBJ1-1; D is undetermined. The V and J ends lost 5 bases and 2 bases respectively, with 12 bases between them. This CDR3 contains 13 residues. In germline, CDR1 is GTSNPN, CDR2 SVGIG (reference sequence). CDR3 DNA: TGTGCCTGGGGGCACTATCCAAACACTGAAGCTTTCTTT. It is translated as CAWGHYPNTEAFF.

This clone was observed a few times. V gene TRBV5-8 combines with J gene TRBJ1-2; TRBD1 agrees at 7 bases. The CDR3 has 17 amino acids. Trimming at V came to 0 bases and at J to 1 base, leaving 9 bases not matched to a gene. Germline-derived CDR1 and CDR2 are SGHTS and YDEGEE. CDR3 loop: CASSLEAGTVYNYGYTF. Here the CDR3 DNA reads TGTGCCAGCAGCTTGGAGGCCGGGACAGTGTATAACTATGGCTACACCTTC. The complete variable domain, with remaining parts taken from reference TRBV5-8 and TRBJ1-2, reads EAGVTQSPTHLIKTRGQQATLRCSPISGHTSVYWYQQALGLGLQFLLWYDEGEERNRGNFPPRFSGRQFPNYSSELNVNALELEDSALYLCASSLEAGTVYNYGYTFGSGTRLTVV.

This rearrangement joins TRBV3-1 (or the pseudogene TRBV3-2) to TRBJ2-3; perhaps TRBD1 as D (6 bases). The CDR3 length is 15 residues. V was pared by 5 bases and J by 2 bases, with 14 bases between. Germline assignment: CDR1 LGHDT and CDR2 YNNKEL (reference sequence). CDR3 coding DNA: TGTGCCAGCAGCTACGACAGGACTTACACAGATACGCAGTATTTT. This codes for CASSYDRTYTDTQYF.

The V call is TRBV30, the J call TRBJ2-7; 9 bases are a match to TRBD1. Germline V gene sequence: CDR1 GTSNPN, CDR2 SVGIG (reference sequence). V lost 5 bases to trimming and J lost 4 bases; unmatched junction nucleotides: 6. This CDR3 has 13 residues. The CDR3, as DNA: TGTGCCTGGGCCCTGGGACAGGGATACGAGCAGTACTTC. It encodes CAWALGQGYEQYF.

V gene TRBV5-6 combines with J gene TRBJ2-7, with D perhaps TRBD2 (5 bases). V gave up 3 bases and J gave up 3 bases, with 7 bases separating them. Germline lookup yields CDR1 SGHDT and CDR2 YYEEEE. The CDR3 covers 12 residues. The CDR3 DNA follows: TGTGCCAGCAGCTCCGGGGTCTACGAGCAGTACTTC. Its translation: CASSSGVYEQYF. The full variable domain, its missing parts supplied by reference TRBV5-6 and TRBJ2-7, is DAGVTQSPTHLIKTRGQQVTLRCSPKSGHDTVSWYQQALGQGPQFIFQYYEEEERQRGNFPDRFSGHQFPNYSSELNVNALLLGDSALYLCASSSGVYEQYFGPGTRLTVT.

CDR3 bases: TGTGCCATCAGTGAGTCAAGGACAGGGAGTGAAGCTTTCTTT. Its translation: CAISESRTGSEAFF. J is TRBJ1-1 and V is TRBV10-3; 8 bases are a match to TRBD1. Germline lookup yields CDR1 ENHRY and CDR2 SYGVKD. Trimming took 0 bases from V and 7 from J; bases not matched to a gene: 4. This CDR3 spans 14 amino acids.

This clone was recorded once. The gene calls are TRBV11-3 and TRBJ2-1; weak D call: TRBD1 (5 bases). The CDR3 consists of 15 residues. The V end was cut by 3 bases, the J end by 0 bases, with 9 bases between. Germline-derived CDR1 and CDR2 are SGHNT and YENEEA. DNA of the CDR3: TGTGCCAGCAGCTTTCGACAGTCCTCCTACAATGAGCAGTTCTTC. This translates into CASSFRQSSYNEQFF.

This chain links TRBV3-1 (or the pseudogene TRBV3-2) with TRBJ1-1; D call uncertain. The ends were cut back, 5 bases at V and 7 bases at J, with 17 bases in the middle. CDR3 length: 14 amino acids. The germline V gene has CDR1 LGHDT and CDR2 YNNKEL (reference sequence). The chain's CDR3 is CASSNQPNSFEAFF. CDR3 nucleotide sequence: TGTGCCAGCAGCAACCAACCCAACAGCTTTGAAGCTTTCTTT.

The chain couples TRBV6-5 to TRBJ1-3; D remains ambiguous. The CDR3 length is 11 residues. The V and J ends lost 7 bases and 4 bases respectively, with 5 bases between them. CDR1 is MNHEY, CDR2 SVGAGI, per germline. The DNA for the CDR3 is TGTGCCAGCAACAAGGGAAACACCATATATTTT. Translated, it gives CASNKGNTIYF.

The chain recombines TRBV7-3 with TRBJ1-2; 7 positions agree with TRBD1. Germline values: CDR1 SGHTA, CDR2 FQGTGA. This CDR3 region has 15 residues. The V and J ends lost 0 bases and 8 bases, in that order; junction bases with no gene match: 9. CDR3 nucleotides: TGTGCCAGCAGCTTAACGAAACGGGACAGTAGGGGCTACACCTTC. Its protein product is CASSLTKRDSRGYTF.

V is TRBV9 and J is TRBJ1-2; D perhaps matches TRBD1 (5 bases). The V gene lost 0 bases and the J gene lost 6 bases, with 18 bases spanning the gap. Germline V gene lookup returns CDR1 SGDLS and CDR2 YYNGEE. This CDR3 is 16 amino acids long. The CDR3 is CASSVVARGTRDGYTF. DNA for the CDR3: TGTGCCAGCAGCGTAGTTGCTCGGGGGACCAGGGATGGCTACACCTTC. The entire variable domain, with the rest obtained from reference TRBV9 and TRBJ1-2, is as follows: DSGVTQTPKHLITATGQRVTLRCSPRSGDLSVYWYQQSLDQGLQFLIQYYNGEERAKGNILERFSAQQFPDLHSELNLSSLELGDSALYFCASSVVARGTRDGYTFGSGTRLTVV.

This clone was recorded once. The chain recombines TRBV7-2 with TRBJ2-1; D remains ambiguous. Germline V gene sequence: CDR1 SGHTA, CDR2 FQGNSA. V was clipped by 2 bases and J by 4 bases, with 6 bases between them. The length of the CDR3 is 13 residues. CDR3 DNA sequence: TGTGCCAGCAGCTTAAACGGTTACAATGAGCAGTTCTTC. It translates to CASSLNGYNEQFF. The complete variable domain, with remaining parts taken from reference TRBV7-2 and TRBJ2-1, reads GAGVSQSPSNKVTEKGKDVELRCDPISGHTALYWYRQSLGQGLEFLIYFQGNSAPDKSGLPSDRFSAERTGGSVSTLTIQRTQQEDSAVYLCASSLNGYNEQFFGPGTRLTVL.

The chain uses TRBV5-5 and TRBJ2-7, with 9 bases that match TRBD1. Germline CDR1 is SGHKS and CDR2 is YYEKEE (reference sequence). The CDR3 is 15 amino acids. Trimming at V came to 0 bases and at J to 9 bases, leaving 10 bases not matched to a gene. In DNA form, the CDR3 reads TGTGCCAGCAGCTTGGAACAGGGGGCGGGTAAAGGGCAGTACTTC. Protein sequence: CASSLEQGAGKGQYF.

The V call is TRBV4-1, the J call TRBJ2-1, with 8 positions matching TRBD2. The germline V gene has CDR1 MGHRA and CDR2 YSYEKL. After removal of 0 bases from V and 2 bases from J, the junction contained 3 bases not matched to a gene. There are 16 residues in the CDR3. The CDR3 region is CASSQDMRGAYNEQFF. DNA for the CDR3: TGCGCCAGCAGCCAAGATATGCGGGGGGCCTACAATGAGCAGTTCTTC.

The rearrangement joins TRBV11-2 to TRBJ2-1, with D tentatively TRBD1 (6 bases). CDR1 and CDR2 from the germline V gene are SGHAT and FQNNGV. V was shortened by 6 bases and J by 11 bases, with 11 bases between the two germline ends. This CDR3 is 11 amino acids long. The CDR3 sequence: CASSPGTKQFF. Written as DNA, the CDR3 is TGTGCCAGCAGTCCCGGGACAAAGCAGTTCTTC.

The V call is TRBV19, the J call TRBJ2-5; D unclear. CDR1 is LNHDA, CDR2 SQIVND, per germline (reference sequence). Trimming took 7 bases from V and 7 from J, leaving 10 bases between them. The CDR3 sequence is 11 residues long. CDR3 residues: CASNGGGTQYF. The CDR3 DNA reads as TGTGCCAGTAACGGCGGTGGGACCCAGTACTTC.

This chain uses TRBV18 with TRBJ2-3, with TRBD2 matching 10 bases. V gave up 3 bases and J gave up 2 bases; unmatched junction bases: 2. This CDR3 has 15 amino acids. CDR1 is KGHSH, CDR2 LQKENI, per germline. The CDR3 DNA is TGTGCCAGCTCACCTACTAGCGGGGCCACAGATACGCAGTATTTT. Its protein product is CASSPTSGATDTQYF.

About this clone itself: Other DNA sequences within the sample encode an identical CDR3. The chain is built from TRBV7-6 and TRBJ2-5; D perhaps matches TRBD1 (6 bases). Trimming removed 5 bases from V and 4 bases from J, with 8 bases in between. Germline loops: CDR1 SGHVS, CDR2 FNYEAQ. This CDR3 contains 12 residues. The CDR3 DNA reads as TGTGCCAGCAGCCCCAGGGGAGAGACCCAGTACTTC. This encodes CASSPRGETQYF.